This T cell receptor beta chain was sequenced in a study of cytomegalovirus exposure and HLA in healthy donors. Study observations and caveats: Owing to their indistinguishability, certain V segments, notably TRBV6-2 and TRBV6-3, were excluded. Per published reports, the classifier diagnosed cytomegalovirus status with high specificity and sensitivity.

Germline lookup yields CDR1 SQVTM and CDR2 ANQGSEA. After removal of 7 bases from V and 0 bases from J, the junction contained 6 bases not matched to a gene. The CDR3 runs 14 residues. PCR primers comprised 60 Vbeta and 13 Jbeta primers. Clones were sequenced by immunoSEQ multiplex PCR, and TCRdb holds only the in-frame ones, with some missing. The data show 90,000 to 100,000 clones, less than 70% seen once. Donors were nominally healthy when sampled, though unrecorded immune exposures were likely. With respect to this clone: Its antigen is still unknown. Other nucleotide sequences from this sample produce the same CDR3.

The chain carries TRBV29-1 and TRBJ2-3; 8 bases fit TRBD2. The sample taken for sequencing was PBMCs. This sequence originates from a man in his fifties in good health and CMV-seronegative. CDR3 loop: CSAETSGSTDTQYF. The CDR3 bases are TGCAGCGCCGAAACTAGCGGTAGCACAGATACGCAGTATTTT.